The 23 T cell receptor beta chains below were found in one sample sequenced in a study of cytomegalovirus exposure and HLA in healthy donors (dated by TCRdb to 2015 to 2018). The method behind the library was the immunoSEQ multiplex PCR assay. The multiplex PCR relied on a mix of 60 forward primers for TCR Vbeta segments and 13 reverse primers for TCR Jbeta segments. Not all clones reach the TCRdb copy of this immuneACCESS table, which keeps in-frame sequences only. Checked studies attribute under half of the gap to unresolved V genes and leave the rest unexplained. In this sample the table shows 130,000 to 150,000 clones, about 80% of which occur a single time. Under 4.5% of the sample goes to the ten largest clones. The specimen was PBMCs. The receptors were gathered from a man aged 40-49 years in good health and CMV-seropositive.

This clone was seen a single time. Written as DNA, the CDR3 is TGCGCCAGCAGTTCCGGACAGGGGACAGATACGCAGTATTTT. This codes for CASSSGQGTDTQYF. The V gene is TRBV23-1, the J gene TRBJ2-3; 9 bases align to TRBD1. TRBV23-1 has ORF status, its function being uncertain. This CDR3 spans 14 amino acids. V was clipped by 5 bases and J by 3 bases; unmatched bases: 3.

This clone appeared a few times. Other DNA sequences in this specimen translate into the identical CDR3. The V gene is TRBV19, the J gene TRBJ2-1; maybe TRBD1 (6 bases). The V gene's germline CDR1 is LNHDA and CDR2 SQIVND (reference sequence). The CDR3 extends over 13 amino acids. V was clipped by 3 bases and J by 7 bases, with 10 bases between them. The CDR3 sequence: CASSISRGNEQFF. The CDR3 DNA reads TGTGCCAGTAGTATTTCCAGGGGAAATGAGCAGTTCTTC.

This rearrangement joins TRBV5-5 to TRBJ2-7; 8 nucleotides agree with TRBD1. Germline trimming cut 0 bases from V and 5 bases from J; bases unmatched to any gene: 7. The CDR3 is 15 residues long. Germline-derived CDR1 and CDR2 are SGHKS and YYEKEE (reference sequence). CDR3 amino acids: CASSLDGGTGDEQYF. The CDR3 DNA is TGTGCCAGCAGCTTGGATGGCGGGACAGGTGACGAGCAGTACTTC.

The chain is built from TRBV5-4 and TRBJ2-7, with TRBD1 matching 9 bases. V lost 0 bases and J lost 1; bases outside the gene matches: 8. Germline values: CDR1 SGHNT, CDR2 YYREEE (reference sequence). The CDR3 runs 17 residues. The CDR3 sequence: CASSLDRGTGSSYEQYF. The CDR3 nucleotides read TGTGCCAGCAGCTTGGATCGGGGGACAGGGTCTTCCTACGAGCAGTACTTC.

DNA for the CDR3: TGTGCCACACTTAGCGGTTCCTCCTACAATGAGCAGTTCTTC. Translated, it gives CATLSGSSYNEQFF. The V gene is TRBV15, the J gene TRBJ2-1; tentative D call: TRBD2 (6 bases). CDR3 length equals 14 residues. CDR1 is LNHNV, CDR2 YYDKDF, per germline (reference sequence). The V end was cut by 9 bases, the J end by 0 bases, with 12 bases between.

The chain joins TRBV7-2 to TRBJ2-5, with D tentatively TRBD1 (6 bases). Germline assignment: CDR1 SGHTA and CDR2 FQGNSA. Trimming removed 5 bases from V and 3 bases from J, with 10 bases in between. The CDR3 runs 13 residues. The CDR3 DNA sequence: TGTGCCAGCAGCACTCAGGGGAAAGAGACCCAGTACTTC. It codes for CASSTQGKETQYF.

The rearrangement links TRBV7-2 to TRBJ2-7, with D possibly matching TRBD2 (6 bases). Germline CDR1 reads SGHTA; CDR2 reads FQGNSA. The CDR3 spans 15 residues. V gave up 5 bases and J gave up 7 bases, with 21 bases separating them. CDR3 region: CASSPVGWREGEQYF. The CDR3 DNA is TGTGCCAGCAGCCCTGTCGGGTGGCGGGAAGGGGAGCAGTACTTC. The full variable domain, with the rest looked up from reference TRBV7-2 and TRBJ2-7, is GAGVSQSPSNKVTEKGKDVELRCDPISGHTALYWYRQSLGQGLEFLIYFQGNSAPDKSGLPSDRFSAERTGGSVSTLTIQRTQQEDSAVYLCASSPVGWREGEQYFGPGTRLTVT.

This sequence joins TRBV6-6 and TRBJ1-3; a possible D gene is TRBD1 (5 bases). Trimming removed 6 bases at V and 4 bases at J, with 13 bases between. The CDR3 spans 14 residues. Germline V gene data show CDR1 as MNHNY and CDR2 as SVGAGI (reference sequence). The CDR3 nucleotides are TGTGCCAGCAGACCCGACAGTACCGGAAACACCATATATTTT. Its protein product is CASRPDSTGNTIYF.

The CDR3 DNA follows: TGTGCCAGCAGCTTATTTGGCGGGGCAGGAGACTCCTACGAGCAGTACTTC. Translation: CASSLFGGAGDSYEQYF. The rearrangement uses TRBV7-9 and TRBJ2-7; tentatively, D is TRBD2 (6 bases). The CDR3 spans 17 residues. Trimming took off 2 bases at V and 0 bases at J, with 17 bases between the two ends. Germline CDR1 reads SEHNR; CDR2 reads FQNEAQ (reference sequence).

The chain has TRBV7-2 and TRBJ2-5; the D is unclear. Trimming took off 5 bases at V and 2 bases at J, with 15 bases between the two ends. Germline V gives CDR1 SGHTA, CDR2 FQGNSA. The CDR3 contains 15 residues. The CDR3 bases are TGTGCCAGCAGCCCTTCAAGTAGAGGTCAAGAGACCCAGTACTTC. This sequence encodes CASSPSSRGQETQYF.

This clone was seen more than once but under ten times. This chain links TRBV18 with TRBJ2-7, with 11 positions matching TRBD1. Germline V gene lookup returns CDR1 KGHSH and CDR2 LQKENI. V lost 3 bases to trimming and J lost 5 bases; unmatched junction nucleotides: 6. The CDR3 has 15 amino acids. CDR3 in DNA: TGTGCCAGCTCACCTCGAGGGACAGGGGGTGACGAGCAGTACTTC. Translation: CASSPRGTGGDEQYF.

The rearrangement uses TRBV7-8 and TRBJ2-7; tentatively, D is TRBD1 (5 bases). Germline V gene sequence: CDR1 SGHVS, CDR2 FQNEAQ. Trimming took 2 bases from V and 2 from J, leaving 10 bases between them. The CDR3 runs 14 residues. The CDR3, as DNA: TGTGCCAGCAGCTTATATCGGACACCCTACGAGCAGTACTTC. It yields the protein CASSLYRTPYEQYF. Full variable domain (rest looked up from reference TRBV7-8 and TRBJ2-7): GAGVSQSPRYKVAKRGQDVALRCDPISGHVSLFWYQQALGQGPEFLTYFQNEAQLDKSGLPSDRFFAERPEGSVSTLKIQRTQQEDSAVYLCASSLYRTPYEQYFGPGTRLTVT.

The chain recombines TRBV10-3 with TRBJ1-4; 8 bases match TRBD1. The germline V gene has CDR1 ENHRY and CDR2 SYGVKD. V shed 0 bases and J 7 bases; nucleotides not matched to a gene: 7. The CDR3 has 16 amino acids. The CDR3, as DNA: TGTGCCATCAGTGAGTCTATGGACAGGGTCGGTGAAAAACTGTTTTTT. Translated, it gives CAISESMDRVGEKLFF.

The CDR3: CASSGEANTGELFF. The CDR3 coding sequence is TGTGCCAGCAGTGGCGAGGCAAATACCGGGGAGCTGTTTTTT. The J gene is TRBJ2-2, the V gene TRBV6-1; the D is unclear. The CDR3 covers 14 residues. The V gene's germline CDR1 is MNHNS and CDR2 SASEGT. Trimming pared 4 bases from V and 5 bases from J, leaving 11 bases between.

This sequence joins TRBV6-5 and TRBJ1-2; 11 bases match TRBD1. Germline lookup yields CDR1 MNHEY and CDR2 SVGAGI. The CDR3 totals 14 residues. Losses at the gene ends were 1 base for V and 8 bases for J; bases not matched to a gene: 3. In DNA, the CDR3 is TGTGCCAGCAGTTACTTGGGACAGGGGGAAGGCTACACCTTC. Its protein product is CASSYLGQGEGYTF.

The genes are TRBV18 and TRBJ2-1, with D unresolved. The CDR3 is 12 amino acids. From germline, CDR1 is KGHSH and CDR2 LQKENI. Trimming stripped 0 bases from V and 6 bases from J, with 3 bases between. The CDR3 DNA is TGTGCCAGCTCACCACCCCTCAATGAGCAGTTCTTC. Translating gives CASSPPLNEQFF. The complete variable domain, with remaining parts taken from reference TRBV18 and TRBJ2-1, reads NAGVMQNPRHLVRRRGQEARLRCSPMKGHSHVYWYRQLPEEGLKFMVYLQKENIIDESGMPKERFSAEFPKEGPSILRIQQVVRGDSAAYFCASSPPLNEQFFGPGTRLTVL.

This clone showed up just a few times. The V gene is TRBV4-2, the J gene TRBJ2-1; 13 bases align to TRBD2. V was clipped by 1 base and J by 7 bases; unmatched bases: 4. The germline V gene has CDR1 LGHNA and CDR2 YNFKEQ. There are 16 residues in the CDR3. The CDR3 DNA sequence: TGTGCCAGCAGCCAAGGAGGACTAGCGGGAGTTAATGAGCAGTTCTTC. Translating it yields CASSQGGLAGVNEQFF.

This chain uses TRBV2 with TRBJ1-5, with D possibly TRBD1 on 5 matching bases. The germline gives CDR1 SNHLY, CDR2 FYNNEI. The CDR3 loop spans 16 amino acids. V was cut by 2 bases and J by 0 bases, with 11 bases left in between. CDR3 sequence: CASSEIGHFSNQPQHF. CDR3 bases: TGTGCCAGCAGTGAAATAGGACATTTTAGCAATCAGCCCCAGCATTTT. Full variable domain (outside the CDR3, taken from reference TRBV2 and TRBJ1-5): EPEVTQTPSHQVTQMGQEVILRCVPISNHLYFYWYRQILGQKVEFLVSFYNNEISEKSEIFDDQFSVERPDGSNFTLKIRSTKLEDSAMYFCASSEIGHFSNQPQHFGDGTRLSIL.

CDR3 amino acids: CASSLTGSYGYTF. In nucleotides, the CDR3 is TGTGCCAGCAGCTTAACAGGGAGCTATGGCTACACCTTC. V is TRBV7-9 and J is TRBJ1-2; D is possibly TRBD1 (6 bases). Per germline, CDR1 SEHNR and CDR2 FQNEAQ (reference sequence). This CDR3 region has 13 residues. Trimming cost V 2 bases and J 4 bases, with 8 bases left between them.

V and J are TRBV9 and TRBJ2-5; 9 nucleotides line up with TRBD2. Germline V gene sequence: CDR1 SGDLS, CDR2 YYNGEE. V gave up 0 bases and J gave up 5 bases; unmatched junction bases: 8. The CDR3 is 16 residues long. In DNA, the CDR3 is TGTGCCAGCAGCGTAGAGGGGCTAGCGGGAAGGGAGACCCAGTACTTC. Its protein is CASSVEGLAGRETQYF.

A single count supports this clone. The chain links TRBV4-1 to TRBJ1-6, with D perhaps matching TRBD1 (5 bases). The V gene's germline CDR1 is MGHRA and CDR2 YSYEKL. V was clipped by 1 base and J by 10 bases, with 11 bases between them. The CDR3 is 14 amino acids. CDR3 in amino acids: CASSQARVESPLHF. CDR3 coding DNA: TGCGCCAGCAGCCAAGCCAGGGTTGAATCACCCCTCCACTTT.

In this sample, this clone turned up once. V gene TRBV30 combines with J gene TRBJ2-7, with 9 positions matching TRBD1. The CDR3 has 16 amino acids. V was pared by 2 bases and J by 4 bases, with 12 bases of the junction left unmatched. Germline V gene lookup returns CDR1 GTSNPN and CDR2 SVGIG (reference sequence). CDR3 in amino acids: CAWSRRPPGQGYEQYF. Written as DNA, the CDR3 is TGTGCCTGGAGTAGGCGACCCCCGGGACAGGGATACGAGCAGTACTTC.

The chain recombines TRBV5-1 with TRBJ2-7; 12 bases line up with TRBD1. The length of the CDR3 is 16 residues. V lost 3 bases, J lost 7 bases, and 11 bases stayed unmatched. Looked up from germline, CDR1 is SGHRS and CDR2 is YFSETQ. Written as DNA, the CDR3 is TGCGCCAGCAGCTATGGGACAGGGGGCCGTCAGTGGGAGCAGTACTTC. Protein: CASSYGTGGRQWEQYF. Based on the CDR3 plus reference TRBV5-1 and TRBJ2-7, the full variable domain is KAGVTQTPRYLIKTRGQQVTLSCSPISGHRSVSWYQQTPGQGLQFLFEYFSETQRNKGNFPGRFSGRQFSNSRSEMNVSTLELGDSALYLCASSYGTGGRQWEQYFGPGTRLTVT.